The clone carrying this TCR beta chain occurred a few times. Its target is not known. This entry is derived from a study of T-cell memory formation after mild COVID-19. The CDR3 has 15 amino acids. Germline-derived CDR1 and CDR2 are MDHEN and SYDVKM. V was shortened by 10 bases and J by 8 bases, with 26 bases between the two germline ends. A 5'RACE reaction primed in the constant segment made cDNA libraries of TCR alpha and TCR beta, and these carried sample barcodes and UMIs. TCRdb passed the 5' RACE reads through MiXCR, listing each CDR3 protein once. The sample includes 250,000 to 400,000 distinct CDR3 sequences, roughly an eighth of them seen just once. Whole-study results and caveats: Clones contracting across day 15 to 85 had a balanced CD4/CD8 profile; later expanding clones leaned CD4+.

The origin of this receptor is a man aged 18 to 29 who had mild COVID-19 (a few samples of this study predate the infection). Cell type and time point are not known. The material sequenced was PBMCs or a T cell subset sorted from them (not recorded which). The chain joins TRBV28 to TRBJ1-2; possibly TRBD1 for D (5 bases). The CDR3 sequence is CATSPPSGTQRGYTF. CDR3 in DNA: TGTGCCACATCTCCACCCTCCGGGACCCAAAGGGGCTACACCTTC.